This TCR beta chain came from a study of response to subunit inactivated influenza vaccine. TCRdb redid the calling of the RT-PCR reads with MiXCR, one entry per CDR3 protein. The sample carries approximately 700,000 distinct CDR3 sequences, around 14% recorded once. Only a few counts were recorded for this clonotype. The CDR3 has 16 amino acids. The V and J ends lost 2 bases and 2 bases respectively, with 15 bases between them. Germline assignment: CDR1 SGHTA and CDR2 FQGNSA. This sequence originates from a man aged 50-60 years who received an inactivated influenza vaccine. This material consisted of PBMCs from blood, taken 14 to 15 days before vaccination. The genes are TRBV7-2 and TRBJ2-5; maybe TRBD2 (6 bases). The chain's CDR3 is CASSLWAGSWQETQYF. Written as DNA, the CDR3 is TGTGCCAGCAGCTTATGGGCGGGGTCGTGGCAAGAGACCCAGTACTTC.